A selection of T cell receptor beta chains follows, all from one sample in a study of human T cells and chemical hapten exposure. TCRdb re-analysed the RACE reads in MiXCR, keeping a single row per CDR3 protein. The sample shows under 45,000 distinct CDR3 sequences, about 10% of them seen only once. The sample consisted of whole blood, taken in connection with sensitization to the hapten diphenylcyclopropenone (DPC). The receptors shown here come from a man aged 25 to 40 with alopecia areata. Some clones in this sample may be carry-over from other donors' samples. The CDR3 runs from the conserved cysteine through the conserved F or W. Each record gives: CDR3 DNA, CDR3 protein, V gene, J gene, clone size, D gene. D genes are given only for firm matches. Expanded clones are given a class, and other clones once, few, many or no size at all.

TGTGCCAGCAGCAACGGACAGGACTTCACAGATACGCAGTATTTT,CASSNGQDFTDTQYF,TRBV12-3/TRBV12-4,TRBJ2-3,many,TRBD1
TGTGCCAGCAGGCGGGATTTCTACAATGAGCAGTTCTTC,CASRRDFYNEQFF,TRBV27,TRBJ2-1,many,-
TGTGCCAGCAGCGCGGGGGGAGATACGCAGTATTTT,CASSAGGDTQYF,TRBV9,TRBJ2-3,few,TRBD2
TGTGCCAGCAGCTTACAAACGGGACCCACGGTGCAGTTCTTC,CASSLQTGPTVQFF,TRBV11-2,TRBJ2-1,-,-
TGTGCCAGCAGTCGTGAGGAGGGACTCACCGGGGAGCTGTTTTTT,CASSREEGLTGELFF,TRBV12-3/TRBV12-4,TRBJ2-2,-,-
TGTGCCAGCAGCGAGAGAAGGACCGCCGGGGAGCTGTTTTTT,CASSERRTAGELFF,TRBV9,TRBJ2-2,few,-
TGTGCCAGCAGTGAGACAGATACGCAGTATTTT,CASSETDTQYF,TRBV2,TRBJ2-3,many,-
TGTGCCAGCAGTTACGGGGGACAATATAATTCACCCCTCCACTTT,CASSYGGQYNSPLHF,TRBV6-2/TRBV6-3,TRBJ1-6,-,-
TGTGCCAGCAGCAGGGGGGTCAGGGTTTGGGAGCAGTACTTC,CASSRGVRVWEQYF,TRBV6-5,TRBJ2-7,many,-
TGTGCCAGCAGTTCCCTTAGCGGGCGGAAGGTAGCCAAAAACATTCAGTACTTC,CASSSLSGRKVAKNIQYF,TRBV6-2/TRBV6-3,TRBJ2-4,-,TRBD2
TGTGCCAGCAGCTTGTTCTCTGACGAAAAACTGTTTTTT,CASSLFSDEKLFF,TRBV5-5,TRBJ1-4,many,-
TGTGCCAGCTCCGAGCTAGCGGGGGGTCCTGTAAACTACGAGCAGTACTTC,CASSELAGGPVNYEQYF,TRBV18,TRBJ2-7,many,TRBD2
TGCAGTGCTAGAGATAACCGGGCTCAAGAGACCCAGTACTTC,CSARDNRAQETQYF,TRBV20-1,TRBJ2-5,-,-
TGTGCCAGCAGTGGGGGACAGGGGAGCACAGATACGCAGTATTTT,CASSGGQGSTDTQYF,TRBV2,TRBJ2-3,-,TRBD1
TGTGCCATCAGGGACAGGAACGAAGCTTTCTTT,CAIRDRNEAFF,TRBV10-3,TRBJ1-1,many,TRBD1
TGTGCCAGCAGTTACGTTCTAGCGGGAGTTCGAACAGATACGCAGTATTTT,CASSYVLAGVRTDTQYF,TRBV6-2/TRBV6-3,TRBJ2-3,few,TRBD2
TGCGCCAGCAGCGGGGGGATCGTACCGGGGTCTAGGAACACTGAAGCTTTCTTT,CASSGGIVPGSRNTEAFF,TRBV4-1,TRBJ1-1,many,-
TGTGCCAGCAGCTACTACACTCCAACGTTAAAGGACAGGGGGCTGTCCGGGGAGCTGTTTTTT,CASSYYTPTLKDRGLSGELFF,TRBV21-1,TRBJ2-2,many,-
TGTGCCAGTAGTATCTACGGTGGATGGCTGTTTTTT,CASSIYGGWLFF,TRBV19,TRBJ1-4,few,-
TGTGCCAGCAGCTTAGGGTCGGGCACAGATACGCAGTATTTT,CASSLGSGTDTQYF,TRBV7-7,TRBJ2-3,-,-
TGCGCCAGCAGCTTACCAGGGAACTCTGGGGCCAACGTCCTGACTTTC,CASSLPGNSGANVLTF,TRBV5-1,TRBJ2-6,many,-
TGTGCCAGCAGCCCCGGGGTAGATTCGTATGAGTTCTTC,CASSPGVDSYEFF,TRBV7-2,TRBJ2-1,many,-
TGTGCCAGCAGCCTCACCCCAGGGTCAGATACGCAGTATTTT,CASSLTPGSDTQYF,TRBV11-3,TRBJ2-3,-,-
TGTGCCAGTAGTATCCTGGGACAGGGGGGCGCTGGGGCCAACGTCCTGACTTTC,CASSILGQGGAGANVLTF,TRBV19,TRBJ2-6,few,TRBD1
TGTGCCAGCAGCCATACGTCAGAGACCCAGTACTTC,CASSHTSETQYF,TRBV14,TRBJ2-5,-,-
TGTGCCAGTAGCCATACTAGCGGGGGGCCTTCCTCGACCACAGATACGCAGTATTTT,CASSHTSGGPSSTTDTQYF,TRBV19,TRBJ2-3,many,TRBD2
TGTGCCAGCAGCTATCTAGCGGGGGGCACAGATACGCAGTATTTT,CASSYLAGGTDTQYF,TRBV11-2,TRBJ2-3,many,TRBD2
TGTGCCAGCAGAAGGACTGAAGCTTTCTTT,CASRRTEAFF,TRBV28,TRBJ1-1,-,-
TGTGCCAGCAGACTCACAGGGGGAGCGCAGTACTTC,CASRLTGGAQYF,TRBV2,TRBJ2-7,-,TRBD1
TGTGCCATCAAAGTAGCGGGAGGTCACAATGAGCAGTTCTTC,CAIKVAGGHNEQFF,TRBV10-3,TRBJ2-1,many,TRBD2
TGCGCCAGCAGCCCGACAGGACCTAACACAGATACGCAGTATTTT,CASSPTGPNTDTQYF,TRBV4-1,TRBJ2-3,many,-
TGTGCCAGCAGCTGGGGTACTGAGCAGTTCTTC,CASSWGTEQFF,TRBV7-6,TRBJ2-1,many,-
TGCAGTGCTATTTTGCTGGGAACCTATCAGCCCCAGCATTTT,CSAILLGTYQPQHF,TRBV20-1,TRBJ1-5,many,-
TGTGCCAGCAGTTACCCGTCGGCAGTAACAAGCAATCAGCCCCAGCATTTT,CASSYPSAVTSNQPQHF,TRBV6-2/TRBV6-3,TRBJ1-5,many,-
TGTGCCAGCAGCAACAGGGTAAACAATGAGCAGTTCTTC,CASSNRVNNEQFF,TRBV7-6,TRBJ2-1,many,-
TGTGCCAGCAGCCCCGGACAGACTCGCTCTGGGGTCAACGTCCTGACTTTC,CASSPGQTRSGVNVLTF,TRBV7-8,TRBJ2-6,-,-
TGCAGCGGAGCGACAGGCTCCGGCTACACCTTC,CSGATGSGYTF,TRBV29-1,TRBJ1-2,many,-
TGTGCCAGCTCACCGTGGTTCGGAACCTCTAACTATGGCTACACCTTC,CASSPWFGTSNYGYTF,TRBV18,TRBJ1-2,many,-
TGTGCCAGCAGCGGAATCCGGCGGGGCTACGAGCAGTACTTC,CASSGIRRGYEQYF,TRBV11-2,TRBJ2-7,many,-
TGTGCCATCAGTGAGGGACAGCCCTACGAGCAGTACTTC,CAISEGQPYEQYF,TRBV10-3,TRBJ2-7,many,-
TGCGCCAGCAGCTTCTGGGATCAGGCCGGGGAGCTGTTTTTT,CASSFWDQAGELFF,TRBV5-1,TRBJ2-2,-,-
TGTGCCAGCAGCCCTACGGGACAGGGCTTTCCGGCCTATGGCTACACCTTC,CASSPTGQGFPAYGYTF,TRBV7-8,TRBJ1-2,many,TRBD1
TGTGCTAGTGGTCAGGACTACGAGCAGTACTTC,CASGQDYEQYF,TRBV12-5,TRBJ2-7,few,-